Listed below are T cell receptor beta chains from one sample, sequenced in a study of blood T cells in healthy people across ages. Via MiXCR, TCRdb re-called the 5' RACE reads, giving one row per CDR3 protein. The data contain 500,000 to 650,000 distinct CDR3 sequences, about 27% of them singletons. This sample was also put to use in a study of T cells of mothers and their children.

Sequenced input: blood. The receptors stem from a boy aged 2 to 10 in good health. Each CDR3 is given with its conserved first and last residue. D genes are given only for firm matches. Part of the rows lack a size; the others show once, few, many or a class for expanded clones.

>.|TRBV14|.|TRBJ1-1
TGTGCCAGCAGCCAAGGGGGCAGCCGAACTGAAGCTTTCTTT
CASSQGGSRTEAFF
>TRBD2|TRBV4-3|.|TRBJ2-7
TGCGCCAGCAGCCAGCAGCGGGAGCCTTCCTACGAGCAGTACTTC
CASSQQREPSYEQYF
>.|TRBV9|.|TRBJ2-1
TGTGCCAGCAGCGTAGGTGGGGGGGGCTTCGGAGGGAATGAGCAGTTCTTC
CASSVGGGGFGGNEQFF
>TRBD1|TRBV29-1|few|TRBJ1-2
TGCAGCGTTGAAGTCGGTGACAGGGTCTCGGGTGGCTACACCTTC
CSVEVGDRVSGGYTF
>.|TRBV3-1|.|TRBJ2-5
TGTGCCAGCAGCCAAGATCTTAAGGCCCAAGAGACCCAGTACTTC
CASSQDLKAQETQYF
>TRBD2|TRBV3-1|.|TRBJ2-1
TGTGCCAGCAGCCAAGGGACTAGCGGTTTCTATGAGCAGTTCTTC
CASSQGTSGFYEQFF
>.|TRBV5-1|few|TRBJ2-4
TGCGCCAGCAGCTTGGTGGTCAGGCTAGCCAAAAACATTCAGTACTTC
CASSLVVRLAKNIQYF
>TRBD1|TRBV12-3/TRBV12-4|.|TRBJ1-2
TGTGCCAGCAGCCCGGGACAGGGGATTGTTAACTATGGCTACACCTTC
CASSPGQGIVNYGYTF
>.|TRBV5-1|few|TRBJ1-1
TGCGCCAGCACATCAAACACTGAAGCTTTCTTT
CASTSNTEAFF
>.|TRBV6-5|.|TRBJ2-7
TGTGCCAGCAGTACCCGGGACAAGAGCTCCTACGAGCAGTACTTC
CASSTRDKSSYEQYF
>.|TRBV11-2|.|TRBJ2-7
TGTGCCAGCAGCACCCGGCCTGGGGATGGCGAGCAGTACTTC
CASSTRPGDGEQYF
>TRBD2|TRBV20-1|many|TRBJ2-5
TGCAGTGCGCAGCCGCCTAGCGGCCAAGAGACCCAGTACTTC
CSAQPPSGQETQYF
>.|TRBV6-5|few|TRBJ2-6
TGTGCCAGCAGTTTTCCGGGACGGCTGCTCTGGAGTGGGAACGTCCTGACTTTC
CASSFPGRLLWSGNVLTF
>.|TRBV7-2|few|TRBJ2-3
TGTGCCAGCAGCTTAGCGGCCGGTCCCACAGATACGCAGTATTTT
CASSLAAGPTDTQYF
>TRBD2|TRBV11-3|.|TRBJ2-5
TGTGCCAGCAGCCTGATCGATGGGACTAGCGGACAAGAGACCCAGTACTTC
CASSLIDGTSGQETQYF
>.|TRBV10-3|.|TRBJ2-5
TGTGCCATCAGTGGAACAGGCCCCGAGACCCAGTACTTC
CAISGTGPETQYF
>TRBD1|TRBV29-1|few|TRBJ2-1
TGCAGCGTTGGATGGACAGGCTACAATGAGCAGTTCTTC
CSVGWTGYNEQFF
>TRBD2|TRBV11-2|many|TRBJ2-7
TGTGCCAGCAGTCGGACTAGCGGGGGGGCCTACGAGCAGTACTTC
CASSRTSGGAYEQYF
>.|TRBV6-6|few|TRBJ2-5
TGTGCCAGCAGTTACGGCCTAGGAACCCAAGAGACCCAGTACTTC
CASSYGLGTQETQYF
>TRBD2|TRBV12-3/TRBV12-4|.|TRBJ2-1
TGTGCCAGCAGCTTCAACACAGGAGGTGGACTAGGGGTTGGTGAGCAGTTCTTC
CASSFNTGGGLGVGEQFF
>.|TRBV9|.|TRBJ2-5
TGTGCCAGCAGCGTTGCGAGCCAGATGTATGAGACCCAGTACTTC
CASSVASQMYETQYF
>.|TRBV6-5|.|TRBJ2-5
TGTGCCAGCAATCCTGACGGAGGAGAGACCCAGTACTTC
CASNPDGGETQYF
>.|TRBV7-2|once|TRBJ1-4
TGTGCCAGCAGCTCAGCTTCTGCTAATGAAAAACTGTTTTTT
CASSSASANEKLFF
>TRBD2|TRBV20-1|.|TRBJ2-5
TGCAGTGCTCTACTAGCGGAAGAGACCCAGTACTTC
CSALLAEETQYF
>.|TRBV30|.|TRBJ2-3
TGTGCCTGGAACAGGGTGGGCACAGATACGCAGTATTTT
CAWNRVGTDTQYF
>TRBD1|TRBV20-1|.|TRBJ2-1
TGCAGTGCTAGAAGGGGGCAGTCCTACAATGAGCAGTTCTTC
CSARRGQSYNEQFF
>TRBD1|TRBV20-1|.|TRBJ2-5
TGCAGTGCGTCCCAGGGGGCTGCGGTGGAGACCCAGTACTTC
CSASQGAAVETQYF
>TRBD1|TRBV12-3/TRBV12-4|.|TRBJ1-4
TGTGCCAGCACCAAATCCGGACAGGGGCCTAATGAAAAACTGTTTTTT
CASTKSGQGPNEKLFF
>.|TRBV6-5|.|TRBJ2-7
TGTGCCAGCAGTTCCGGACTGGCGAACTCCTACGAGCAGTACTTC
CASSSGLANSYEQYF
>.|TRBV24-1|few|TRBJ2-5
TGTGCCACCAGTGATTTCGACAGACAAGAGACCCAGTACTTC
CATSDFDRQETQYF
>.|TRBV20-1|.|TRBJ2-3
TGCAGCGCTAGATTGGCCGATCGACTTATAGATACGCAGTATTTT
CSARLADRLIDTQYF
>TRBD1|TRBV6-2/TRBV6-3|few|TRBJ1-1
TGTGCCAGCAGTTACTCGACGCGGGACAGGGGTCGTGGTTTCCTGGAAGCTTTCTTT
CASSYSTRDRGRGFLEAFF
>TRBD2|TRBV11-2|few|TRBJ2-1
TGTGCCAGCAGCTTAGTCGTTAGCGGGAGTTACAATGAGCAGTTCTTC
CASSLVVSGSYNEQFF
>.|TRBV2|.|TRBJ2-3
TGTGCCAGCAGTTATAGTTCTAGCACAGATACGCAGTATTTT
CASSYSSSTDTQYF
>TRBD1|TRBV28|few|TRBJ2-5
TGTGCCAGCAACAGGGACAGGGGGGAGGAGACCCAGTACTTC
CASNRDRGEETQYF
>.|TRBV7-2|.|TRBJ2-3
TGTGCCAGCAGCCCTTTTTCGGGAGATACGCAGTATTTT
CASSPFSGDTQYF
>.|TRBV3-1|.|TRBJ2-3
TGTGCCAGCAGCCGGATGTACGCAGATACGCAGTATTTT
CASSRMYADTQYF
>TRBD2|TRBV3-1|few|TRBJ2-5
TGTGCCAGCAGCCCGGGGACTAGCGGGTCCTGGGTCCAGTACTTC
CASSPGTSGSWVQYF
>.|TRBV7-2|.|TRBJ2-7
TGTGCCAGCAGCTGGGGACTCTACGAGCAGTACTTC
CASSWGLYEQYF
>.|TRBV5-1|.|TRBJ1-6
TGCGCCAGCAGCTTACGAGGCCAGGGACCGTGGTCACCCCTCCACTTT
CASSLRGQGPWSPLHF
>.|TRBV27|few|TRBJ2-7
TGTGCCAGCACCGAAATGGGACTCAACGGCGAGCAGTACTTC
CASTEMGLNGEQYF